The present T cell receptor beta chain was sequenced within a study of identical twins. The CDR3 contains 14 residues. Germline-derived CDR1 and CDR2 are SGHVS and FNYEAQ. Trimming took 0 bases from V and 8 from J, leaving 10 bases between them. TCRdb re-derived calls from the 5' RACE reads in MiXCR, one entry per CDR3 protein. The repertoire holds under 900,000 distinct CDR3 sequences, with roughly 12% as singletons. About this clonotype itself: The target antigen is unknown.

Study results and limitations: Findings depended on cross-sectional statistics rather than tracking the same donors. For out-of-frame alpha sequences shared by twins, low generation probability was in excess.

These data were likewise used in another study, on yellow fever vaccine responses in identical twins. According to that study: On the reported evidence, twins' vaccine T cell responses seemed partly convergent and partly personalized.

The specimen was PBMCs. This receptor was obtained from a woman aged 18 to 35 in good health. The V call is TRBV7-6, the J call TRBJ1-4, with unresolved D. The CDR3 here is CASSLAGYGEKLFF. CDR3 DNA sequence: TGTGCCAGCAGCTTAGCAGGGTACGGCGAAAAACTGTTTTTT.